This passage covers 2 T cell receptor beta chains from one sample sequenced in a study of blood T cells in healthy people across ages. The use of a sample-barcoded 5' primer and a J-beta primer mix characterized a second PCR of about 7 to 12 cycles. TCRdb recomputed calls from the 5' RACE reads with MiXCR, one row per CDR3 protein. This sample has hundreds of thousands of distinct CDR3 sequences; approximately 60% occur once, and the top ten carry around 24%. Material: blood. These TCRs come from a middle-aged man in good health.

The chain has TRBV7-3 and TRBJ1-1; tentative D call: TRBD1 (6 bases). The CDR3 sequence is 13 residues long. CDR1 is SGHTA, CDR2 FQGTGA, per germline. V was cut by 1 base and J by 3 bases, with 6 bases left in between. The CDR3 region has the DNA TGTGCCAGCAGCTTAAACAGGGACACTGAAGCTTTCTTT. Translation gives CASSLNRDTEAFF. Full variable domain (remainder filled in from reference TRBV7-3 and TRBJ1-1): GAGVSQTPSNKVTEKGKYVELRCDPISGHTALYWYRQSLGQGPEFLIYFQGTGAADDSGLPNDRFFAVRPEGSVSTLKIQRTERGDSAVYLCASSLNRDTEAFFGQGTRLTVV.

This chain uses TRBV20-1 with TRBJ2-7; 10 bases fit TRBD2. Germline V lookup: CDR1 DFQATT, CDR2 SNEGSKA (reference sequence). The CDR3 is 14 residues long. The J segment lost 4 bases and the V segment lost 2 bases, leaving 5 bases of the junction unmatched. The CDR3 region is CSARIAGGHYEQYF. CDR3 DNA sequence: TGCAGTGCTAGAATAGCGGGAGGCCATTACGAGCAGTACTTC.